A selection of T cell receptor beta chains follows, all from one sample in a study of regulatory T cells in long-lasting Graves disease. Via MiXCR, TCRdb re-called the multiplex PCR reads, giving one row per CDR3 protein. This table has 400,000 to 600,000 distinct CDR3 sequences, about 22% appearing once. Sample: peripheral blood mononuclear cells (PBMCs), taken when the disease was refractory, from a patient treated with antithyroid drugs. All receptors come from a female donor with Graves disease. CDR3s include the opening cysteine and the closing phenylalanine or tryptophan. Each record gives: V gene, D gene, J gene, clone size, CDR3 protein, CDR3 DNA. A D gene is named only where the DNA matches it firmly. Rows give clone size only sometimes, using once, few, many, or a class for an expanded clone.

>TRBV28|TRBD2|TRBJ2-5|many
CASTPAGEQETQYF
TGTGCCAGCACCCCTGCGGGGGAACAAGAGACCCAGTACTTC
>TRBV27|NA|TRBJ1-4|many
CASFRGGDMNEKLFF
TGTGCCAGCTTCCGCGGTGGGGATATGAATGAAAAACTGTTTTTT
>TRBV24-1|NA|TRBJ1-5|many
CATSETWANQPQHF
TGTGCCACCAGTGAAACCTGGGCCAATCAGCCCCAGCATTTT
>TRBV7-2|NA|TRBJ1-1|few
CASSLLIPGEPEAFF
TGTGCCAGCAGCCTCTTGATCCCCGGGGAGCCAGAAGCTTTCTTT
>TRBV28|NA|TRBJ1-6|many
CASLKGTFYNSPLHF
TGTGCCTCTCTAAAAGGGACCTTCTATAATTCACCCCTCCACTTT
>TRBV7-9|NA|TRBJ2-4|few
CASSLLAERELYF
TGTGCCAGCAGCTTATTGGCGGAGAGAGAACTGTACTTC
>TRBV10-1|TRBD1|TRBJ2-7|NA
CASSERGTADEQYF
TGCGCCAGCAGTGAGAGAGGGACAGCAGACGAGCAGTACTTC
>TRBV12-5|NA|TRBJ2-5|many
CASGGLTQETQYF
TGTGCTAGTGGGGGACTTACTCAAGAGACCCAGTACTTC
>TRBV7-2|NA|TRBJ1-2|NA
CASSLSLASYGYTF
TGTGCCAGCAGCTTATCCCTAGCTAGCTATGGCTACACCTTC
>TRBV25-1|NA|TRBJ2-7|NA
CASSAVEETYEQYF
TGTGCCAGCAGTGCGGTGGAGGAAACCTACGAGCAGTACTTC
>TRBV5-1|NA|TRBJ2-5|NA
CASSLAGGGQETQYF
TGCGCCAGCAGCTTGGCCGGCGGAGGGCAAGAGACCCAGTACTTC
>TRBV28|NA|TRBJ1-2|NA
CATEKHRGTSYGYTF
TGTGCCACCGAGAAGCATCGCGGGACTAGCTATGGCTACACCTTC
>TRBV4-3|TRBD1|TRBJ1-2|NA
CASSQEVGQADGYTF
TGCGCCAGCAGCCAAGAGGTGGGACAGGCCGATGGCTACACCTTC
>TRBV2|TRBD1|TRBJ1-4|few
CASSTNRGEKLFF
TGTGCCAGCTCTACTAACAGGGGTGAAAAACTGTTTTTT
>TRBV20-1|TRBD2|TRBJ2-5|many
CSCRTSGEETQYF
TGCAGCTGTAGGACTAGCGGGGAAGAGACCCAGTACTTC
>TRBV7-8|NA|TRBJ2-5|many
CASSSLVPETQYF
TGTGCCAGCAGCTCCCTTGTTCCGGAGACCCAGTACTTC
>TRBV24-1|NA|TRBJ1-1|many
CATSDAGPTEAFF
TGTGCCACCAGTGATGCAGGCCCCACTGAAGCTTTCTTT
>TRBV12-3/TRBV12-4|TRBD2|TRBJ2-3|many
CATSFGASGSGGTDTQYF
TGTGCCACCAGTTTTGGGGCTAGCGGGAGTGGAGGCACAGATACGCAGTATTTT
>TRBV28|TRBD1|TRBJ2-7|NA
CAGTEDRGWIRMVYEQYF
TGTGCCGGCACCGAGGACAGGGGGTGGATACGTATGGTCTACGAGCAGTACTTC
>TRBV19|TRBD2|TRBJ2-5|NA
CASSASGLAGQETQYF
TGTGCCAGTAGTGCCAGCGGACTAGCGGGGCAAGAGACCCAGTACTTC
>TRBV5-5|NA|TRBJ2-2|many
CASSLVTGANTGELFF
TGTGCCAGCAGCTTGGTTACGGGAGCGAACACCGGGGAGCTGTTTTTT
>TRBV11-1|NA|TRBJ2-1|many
CASSLRRLSSYNEQFF
TGTGCCAGCAGCTTGCGGCGGTTAAGCTCCTACAATGAGCAGTTCTTC
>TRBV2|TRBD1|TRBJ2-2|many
CASSLFSSGQVLSGELFF
TGTGCCAGCAGTCTCTTCTCATCGGGACAGGTTTTGTCCGGGGAGCTGTTTTTT
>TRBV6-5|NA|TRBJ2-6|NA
CASSYTGANVLTF
TGTGCCAGCAGTTATACCGGGGCCAACGTCCTGACTTTC
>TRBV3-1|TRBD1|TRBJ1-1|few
CASSQEGQGPNTEAFF
TGTGCCAGCAGCCAAGAAGGACAGGGACCGAACACTGAAGCTTTCTTT
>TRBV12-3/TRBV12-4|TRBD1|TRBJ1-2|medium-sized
CASSPDRDGRGYTF
TGTGCCAGCAGTCCCGACAGGGACGGGCGGGGCTACACCTTC
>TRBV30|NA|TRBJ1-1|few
CAWSVVENTEAFF
TGTGCCTGGAGTGTAGTAGAGAACACTGAAGCTTTCTTT
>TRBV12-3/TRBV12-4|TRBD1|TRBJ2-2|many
CASTPGQGGAGELFF
TGTGCCAGCACCCCGGGACAGGGGGGTGCCGGGGAGCTGTTTTTT
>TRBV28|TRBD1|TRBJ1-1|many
CAVVQGGTEAFF
TGTGCTGTAGTCCAGGGGGGAACTGAAGCTTTCTTT
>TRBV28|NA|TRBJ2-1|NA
CASSSWLINTYNEQFF
TGTGCCAGCAGTTCCTGGCTCATAAATACCTACAATGAGCAGTTCTTC
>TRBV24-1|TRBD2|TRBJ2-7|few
CATSDYVAGSYEQYF
TGTGCCACCAGTGATTACGTAGCGGGCAGCTACGAGCAGTACTTC
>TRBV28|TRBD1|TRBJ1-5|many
CASSLSPGQGAHNNQPQHF
TGTGCCAGCAGTTTAAGTCCGGGACAGGGGGCGCATAACAATCAGCCCCAGCATTTT
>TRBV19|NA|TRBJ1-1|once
CASSISSEAFF
TGTGCCAGTAGTATAAGTTCTGAAGCTTTCTTT
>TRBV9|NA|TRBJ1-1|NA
CASSPHPAQLTEAFF
TGTGCCAGCAGCCCCCACCCGGCACAGCTCACTGAAGCTTTCTTT
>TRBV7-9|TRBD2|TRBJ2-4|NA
CASSPSTSGLAGEAKNIQYF
TGTGCCAGCAGCCCGAGCACCTCGGGACTAGCGGGAGAGGCCAAAAACATTCAGTACTTC
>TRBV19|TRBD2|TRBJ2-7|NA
CASRTGLAGGTYEQYF
TGTGCCAGTAGGACGGGACTAGCGGGAGGGACCTACGAGCAGTACTTC
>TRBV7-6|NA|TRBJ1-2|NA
CASSPRGLGGSGYTF
TGTGCCAGCAGCCCCCGCGGTTTGGGTGGCAGTGGCTACACCTTC
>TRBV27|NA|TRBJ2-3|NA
CASSLTGLGTDTQYF
TGTGCCAGCAGTTTGACCGGGCTCGGCACAGATACGCAGTATTTT
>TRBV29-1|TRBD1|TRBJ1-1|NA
CSGRRTGSNEAFF
TGCAGCGGTCGCAGGACAGGGTCCAATGAAGCTTTCTTT
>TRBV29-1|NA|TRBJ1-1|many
CSVVPGAYTEAFF
TGCAGCGTTGTCCCGGGGGCTTACACTGAAGCTTTCTTT
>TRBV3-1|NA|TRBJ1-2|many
CASSQDLAGYGYTF
TGTGCCAGCAGCCAAGATCTGGCAGGGTATGGCTACACCTTC
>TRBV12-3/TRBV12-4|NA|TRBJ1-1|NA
CASRPTGGAGEAFF
TGTGCCAGCAGACCGACAGGAGGAGCCGGAGAAGCTTTCTTT
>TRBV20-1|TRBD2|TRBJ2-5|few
CSAEPGTSGSSWETQYF
TGCAGTGCGGAACCCGGGACTAGCGGGAGTAGTTGGGAGACCCAGTACTTC
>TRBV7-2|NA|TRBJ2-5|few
CASSFGQTETQYF
TGTGCCAGCAGCTTTGGACAGACGGAGACCCAGTACTTC
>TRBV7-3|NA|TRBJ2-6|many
CASSSTAGANVLTF
TGTGCCAGCAGCTCCACCGCTGGGGCCAACGTCCTGACTTTC
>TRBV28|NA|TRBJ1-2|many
CASSYRGGPYGYTF
TGTGCCAGCAGTTACCGGGGTGGACCGTATGGCTACACCTTC
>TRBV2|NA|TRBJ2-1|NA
CASSDGRGQPDYNEQFF
TGTGCCAGCAGTGACGGCAGAGGACAACCGGATTACAATGAGCAGTTCTTC
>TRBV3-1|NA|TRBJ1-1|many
CASSQAGGEHTEAFF
TGTGCCAGCAGCCAAGCGGGAGGGGAGCACACTGAAGCTTTCTTT
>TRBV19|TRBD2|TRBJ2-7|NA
CASSFQTGSGSQDEQYF
TGTGCCAGTAGTTTCCAAACGGGTAGCGGGAGTCAAGACGAGCAGTACTTC
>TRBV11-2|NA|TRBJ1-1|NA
CASSQAYAQEMNTEAFF
TGTGCCAGCAGCCAAGCCTATGCACAGGAGATGAACACTGAAGCTTTCTTT
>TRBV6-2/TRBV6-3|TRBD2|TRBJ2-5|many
CASSYALADMETQYF
TGTGCCAGCAGTTACGCGCTAGCGGACATGGAGACCCAGTACTTC
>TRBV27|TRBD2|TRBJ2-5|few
CASSSVGGAQYF
TGTGCCAGCAGTTCGGTCGGGGGGGCCCAGTACTTC
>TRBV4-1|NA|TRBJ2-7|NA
CASSQGLPGSYEQYF
TGCGCCAGCAGCCAAGGCCTGCCAGGCTCCTACGAGCAGTACTTC
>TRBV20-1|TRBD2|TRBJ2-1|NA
CSARLPPGLAGPSYNEQFF
TGCAGTGCTAGACTCCCCCCCGGACTAGCGGGTCCCTCCTACAATGAGCAGTTCTTC
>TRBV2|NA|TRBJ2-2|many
CASMYDRQVNTGELFF
TGTGCCAGCATGTATGACCGGCAGGTGAACACCGGGGAGCTGTTTTTT
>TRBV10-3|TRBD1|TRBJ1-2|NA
CAIRTGEEGGYTF
TGTGCCATCAGGACAGGGGAGGAAGGTGGCTACACCTTC
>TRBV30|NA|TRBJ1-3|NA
CAWGWGGGNTIYF
TGTGCCTGGGGCTGGGGGGGTGGAAACACCATATATTTT
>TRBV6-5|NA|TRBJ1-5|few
CASSYSHNQPQHF
TGTGCCAGCAGTTACTCGCACAATCAGCCCCAGCATTTT
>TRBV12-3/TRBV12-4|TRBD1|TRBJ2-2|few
CASSTGAQSTGELFF
TGTGCCAGCAGCACAGGGGCCCAGAGCACCGGGGAGCTGTTTTTT